The entry below describes one TCR beta chain. The antigen remains unidentified. The data were taken from a study of cytomegalovirus exposure and HLA in healthy donors. For the study at large: An early release of data contained roughly 90 million unique TCRs, which came from HLA-typed donors.

Whole-study results and caveats: Later findings reportedly placed an Asian-associated ancestry cluster below the roughly 730-donor mean for N-insertions. The availability of immune exposure information extended only to CMV serostatus.

The primer mix had 60 Vbeta and 13 Jbeta primers. Authors' processing steps: Roughly 11 million of the 75 million to 95 million unique TCR beta chains counted in a later analysis were shared. Produced via immunoSEQ multiplex PCR; TCRdb's table is partial and in-frame only. V and J calls plus clone size are reproduced from that table; the DNA served to infer D and trimming. This table holds 60,000 to 70,000 clones, roughly 77% found once. The CDR3 covers 14 residues. CDR1 and CDR2 from the germline V gene are SGHVS and FNYEAQ. V was trimmed by 5 bases and J by 2 bases, leaving 12 bases between them. J is TRBJ2-5 and V is TRBV7-6; no clear D gene. This TCR was recovered from a young woman in good health and CMV-seronegative. The sample taken for sequencing was PBMCs. For the CDR3, the DNA is TGTGCCAGCAGCCTGGGCAGCAGTCAAGAGACCCAGTACTTC. Translated: CASSLGSSQETQYF.